The 11 T cell receptor beta chains given below trace back to one sample, sequenced in a study of blood T cell repertoires in COVID-19. Measured with immunoSEQ multiplex PCR; TCRdb has only the in-frame clones, and not every one. Of about 280,000 clones in the sample, 82% are singletons; the top ten hold roughly 5.3%. Sequences were obtained from PBMCs or T cells enriched from blood (not recorded which). Every receptor here comes from a man aged 35 to 55 who had been exposed to COVID-19.

The chain employs TRBV5-1 and TRBJ2-5; D possibly corresponds to TRBD1 (6 bases). The CDR3 loop spans 13 amino acids. Germline CDR1 and CDR2: SGHRS and YFSETQ. V lost 3 bases, J lost 3 bases, and 9 bases lay in between. CDR3 DNA: TGCGCCAGCAGCTATGCAGGGGAAGAGACCCAGTACTTC. This sequence encodes CASSYAGEETQYF.

The rearrangement uses TRBV6-1 and TRBJ1-2; 7 bases are a match to TRBD1. Germline CDR1 is MNHNS and CDR2 is SASEGT. V lost 2 bases and J lost 5; bases outside the gene matches: 5. There are 14 residues in the CDR3. DNA of the CDR3: TGTGCCAGCAGTGAAATGACAGGGTCGTATGGCTACACCTTC. This codes for CASSEMTGSYGYTF.

The V and J genes are TRBV15 and TRBJ1-2; perhaps TRBD1 as D (5 bases). Germline lookup yields CDR1 LNHNV and CDR2 YYDKDF (reference sequence). This CDR3 spans 16 amino acids. V lost 0 bases and J 3 bases, leaving 14 bases between the germline ends. This chain's CDR3 is CATSRDRAGTYYGYTF. The CDR3 DNA reads as TGTGCCACCAGCAGAGATCGGGCAGGGACTTACTATGGCTACACCTTC.

The CDR3 DNA sequence: TGTGCCAGCTCACCACCGACGGGCGGGAGTTGGGAGACCCAGTACTTC. Translation: CASSPPTGGSWETQYF. The J gene is TRBJ2-5, the V gene TRBV18, with 7 bases fitting TRBD2. CDR1 and CDR2 (germline): KGHSH, LQKENI. The CDR3 has 16 amino acids. After removal of 0 bases from V and 5 bases from J, the junction contained 9 bases not matched to a gene.

Many counts were recorded for this clone. The J gene is TRBJ1-2, the V gene TRBV3-1 (or the pseudogene TRBV3-2); D is perhaps TRBD1 (6 bases). The CDR3 is 12 amino acids. The germline V and J ends were trimmed by 1 base and 13 bases, with 13 bases remaining between them. Germline CDR1 reads LGHDT; CDR2 reads YNNKEL (reference sequence). This CDR3 reads CASSQVAGAVTF. The CDR3 nucleotides are TGTGCCAGCAGCCAAGTGGCAGGGGCGGTCACCTTC.

This rearrangement joins TRBV7-8 to TRBJ2-7; possible D gene TRBD2, 6 bases. Trimming removed 5 bases at V and 3 bases at J, with 17 bases between. This CDR3 region has 15 residues. Germline CDR1 and CDR2: SGHVS and FQNEAQ. DNA of the CDR3: TGTGCCAGCAGCAAGCGATCCGGGACTGACTACGAGCAGTACTTC. It translates to CASSKRSGTDYEQYF.

The gene calls are TRBV10-3 and TRBJ2-2; 12 bases agree with TRBD2. Germline trimming cut 4 bases from V and 6 bases from J; bases unmatched to any gene: 3. The germline V gene has CDR1 ENHRY and CDR2 SYGVKD. The CDR3 length is 15 residues. CDR3 residues: CAISGTSGIPGELFF. The CDR3 bases are TGTGCCATCAGTGGGACTAGCGGGATCCCCGGGGAGCTGTTTTTT.

The chain is built from TRBV2 and TRBJ2-1, with TRBD1 matching 7 bases. V trimming: 7 bases; J trimming: 4 bases; junction bases outside the gene matches: 10. Germline assignment: CDR1 SNHLY and CDR2 FYNNEI. The length of the CDR3 is 15 residues. CDR3: CASKETGPVYNEQFF. The CDR3 DNA is TGTGCCAGCAAAGAGACAGGGCCTGTATACAATGAGCAGTTCTTC.

The chain links TRBV3-1 (or the pseudogene TRBV3-2) to TRBJ2-7; a possible D gene is TRBD1 (5 bases). Deletions cut 1 base from V and 7 bases from J, with 17 bases between. The germline CDR1 and CDR2 sequences are LGHDT and YNNKEL (reference sequence). This CDR3 has 15 residues. CDR3 sequence: CASSQVPRAVGEQYF. The CDR3, as DNA: TGTGCCAGCAGCCAAGTTCCCAGGGCTGTAGGGGAGCAGTACTTC.

V gene TRBV2 combines with J gene TRBJ2-7, with D perhaps TRBD2 (6 bases). Germline V gene lookup returns CDR1 SNHLY and CDR2 FYNNEI. Trimming left V 4 bases short and J 3 bases short, with 13 bases between. CDR3 length: 14 amino acids. DNA of the CDR3: TGTGCCAGCAGTGCGGCGGGAACACTCTACGAGCAGTACTTC. Translating it yields CASSAAGTLYEQYF.

The count of this clone is one. CDR3 sequence reads: CASSKPGQADYEQYF. In DNA, the CDR3 is TGTGCCAGCAGCAAACCGGGACAGGCCGATTACGAGCAGTACTTC. J is TRBJ2-7 and V is TRBV7-9, with TRBD1 matching 8 bases. The CDR3 contains 15 residues. Germline V gene sequence: CDR1 SEHNR, CDR2 FQNEAQ (reference sequence). Trimming at V came to 5 bases and at J to 4 bases, leaving 10 bases not matched to a gene.